The rows below give T cell receptor beta chains drawn from one sample of a study of CD8 T cells in ankylosing spondylitis. TCRdb fed the 5' RACE reads into MiXCR, producing one record per CDR3 protein. The sample carries about 360,000 distinct CDR3 sequences, 20% to 25% recorded once. The sequenced material came from blood, either unsorted or a sorted T cell fraction (not recorded which). The receptors were sampled from a male donor with ankylosing spondylitis or in good health (not recorded which). CDR3s include the opening cysteine and the closing phenylalanine or tryptophan. D genes are given only for firm matches. Size is omitted from some rows. Given values are once, few, many or a class for expanded clones.

cdr3_aa | cdr3_nt | clone_size | v_call | d_call | j_call
CASRDVAVEQYF | TGTGCCAGCAGGGATGTGGCGGTCGAGCAGTACTTC | few | TRBV6-1 | NA | TRBJ2-7
CASRDGTVTRRETQYF | TGTGCCAGCAGAGACGGGACAGTCACACGAAGGGAGACCCAGTACTTC | NA | TRBV12-3/TRBV12-4 | TRBD1 | TRBJ2-5
CAIRSRENEQFF | TGTGCCATCAGGAGCAGGGAAAATGAGCAGTTCTTC | few | TRBV10-3 | NA | TRBJ2-1
CASSRGLAVDTQYF | TGTGCCAGCAGCCGTGGACTAGCGGTGGATACGCAGTATTTT | NA | TRBV12-3/TRBV12-4 | TRBD2 | TRBJ2-3
CASSQDGANYYEQYF | TGCGCCAGCAGCCAAGACGGGGCTAACTACTACGAGCAGTACTTC | few | TRBV4-1 | NA | TRBJ2-7
CSVEDEDRATGELFF | TGCAGCGTTGAAGATGAGGACAGGGCCACCGGGGAGCTGTTTTTT | NA | TRBV29-1 | TRBD1 | TRBJ2-2
CAVGQGNNEQFF | TGTGCCGTAGGACAGGGGAACAATGAGCAGTTCTTC | few | TRBV10-3 | TRBD1 | TRBJ2-1
CASSLTGPLYNEQFF | TGCGCCAGCAGCCTAACAGGGCCCCTATACAATGAGCAGTTCTTC | NA | TRBV5-1 | NA | TRBJ2-1
CASSGVTSGETDTQYF | TGTGCCAGCAGTGGGGTAACTAGCGGGGAAACAGATACGCAGTATTTT | NA | TRBV2 | TRBD2 | TRBJ2-3
CASSHGTVQYEQYF | TGTGCCAGCAGCCACGGGACGGTTCAATACGAGCAGTACTTC | NA | TRBV12-3/TRBV12-4 | NA | TRBJ2-7
CASSQVGLAGAYTDTQYF | TGTGCCAGCAGCCAAGTTGGGCTAGCGGGGGCCTACACAGATACGCAGTATTTT | few | TRBV4-2 | TRBD2 | TRBJ2-3
CASSSTGNEKLFF | TGTGCCAGCAGCTCGACGGGAAATGAAAAACTGTTTTTT | few | TRBV12-3/TRBV12-4 | NA | TRBJ1-4
CASSQTQGIDTQYF | TGTGCCAGCAGCCAGACCCAGGGTATAGATACGCAGTATTTT | NA | TRBV5-6 | NA | TRBJ2-3
CASSYSADLSGNTIYF | TGTGCCAGCAGTTACTCGGCAGATCTCTCTGGAAACACCATATATTTT | many | TRBV6-5 | NA | TRBJ1-3
CASSFSGAREQYF | TGTGCCAGCAGTTTCAGCGGAGCTAGGGAGCAGTACTTC | NA | TRBV12-3/TRBV12-4 | NA | TRBJ2-7
CASSPPIGGSSYNEQFF | TGTGCCAGCAGTCCCCCCATAGGAGGGAGCTCCTACAATGAGCAGTTCTTC | NA | TRBV6-1 | NA | TRBJ2-1
CASSVEGAPSYEQYF | TGTGCCAGCAGCGTAGAGGGGGCACCCTCCTACGAGCAGTACTTC | few | TRBV9 | TRBD1 | TRBJ2-7
CASSPEDRGPWDEQFF | TGTGCCAGCAGTCCGGAGGACAGGGGGCCCTGGGATGAGCAGTTCTTC | few | TRBV6-1 | TRBD1 | TRBJ2-1
CASSQGGGSGTQYF | TGTGCCAGCAGCCAAGGTGGTGGCTCCGGGACCCAGTACTTC | NA | TRBV3-1 | NA | TRBJ2-5
CASSLSLGLAASYEQYF | TGTGCCAGCAGCCTGAGCCTGGGACTAGCGGCTTCCTACGAGCAGTACTTC | few | TRBV7-2 | TRBD2 | TRBJ2-7